What follows are 24 T cell receptor beta chains derived from one specimen sequenced in a study of T cells in localized non-small cell lung cancer. Using immunoSEQ multiplex PCR, the repertoire was profiled, and TCRdb retains in-frame clones only, with some absent. Found here are 75,000 to 95,000 clones, less than 85% of them singletons; the top ten hold about 19%. The specimen was PBMCs, collected before any cancer treatment. The source is a man between 35 and 75 years old with stage II squamous cell lung carcinoma.

The CDR3 DNA sequence: TGTGCCTGGAGCCTGGGAAGTGGCAGTGAAAAACTGTTTTTT. Its translation is CAWSLGSGSEKLFF. V is TRBV30 and J is TRBJ1-4; no clear D. The CDR3 has 14 residues. Germline V lookup: CDR1 GTSNPN, CDR2 SVGIG (reference sequence). V lost 3 bases and J lost 7, with 15 bases in between.

V usage is TRBV4-3 and J usage is TRBJ2-1; D is perhaps TRBD2 (5 bases). From germline, CDR1 is LGHNA and CDR2 YSLEER. This CDR3 is built from 14 residues. V shed 0 bases and J shed 12 bases, with 15 bases lying between them. The CDR3: CASSQDIPTKGQFF. The DNA of the CDR3 is TGCGCCAGCAGCCAAGATATCCCGACTAAGGGGCAGTTCTTC.

The chain uses TRBV6-1 and TRBJ2-1; no firm D call. V gave up 0 bases and J gave up 0 bases, with 9 bases separating them. CDR3 length: 16 residues. Germline values: CDR1 MNHNS, CDR2 SASEGT. The CDR3 coding sequence is TGTGCCAGCAGTGAAGCGTTGCGAACCTCCTACAATGAGCAGTTCTTC. The encoded protein is CASSEALRTSYNEQFF.

The chain's CDR3 is CASSEGMWGHGNSPLHF. For the CDR3, the DNA is TGTGCCAGCAGTGAAGGGATGTGGGGGCACGGTAATTCACCCCTCCACTTT. This chain links TRBV2 with TRBJ1-6; possible D gene TRBD1, 6 bases. V lost 1 base and J lost 6, with 16 bases in between. Germline V gene data show CDR1 as SNHLY and CDR2 as FYNNEI. The CDR3 runs to 17 residues.

The gene calls are TRBV16 and TRBJ1-1, with a possible D match to TRBD1 (6 bases). Germline V gene sequence: CDR1 KGHSY, CDR2 FQNENV. The CDR3 contains 15 residues. V shed 3 bases and J shed 0 bases, with 11 bases lying between them. CDR3 sequence: CASSHQQGMNTEAFF. The CDR3, as DNA: TGTGCCAGCAGCCATCAACAGGGCATGAACACTGAAGCTTTCTTT. The whole variable domain, filled in from reference TRBV16 and TRBJ1-1, reads GEEVAQTPKHLVRGEGQKAKLYCAPIKGHSYVFWYQQVLKNEFKFLISFQNENVFDETGMPKERFSAKCLPNSPCSLEIQATKLEDSAVYFCASSHQQGMNTEAFFGQGTRLTVV.

This chain joins TRBV2 and TRBJ2-7; a possible D gene is TRBD2 (6 bases). CDR1 SNHLY and CDR2 FYNNEI come from the germline V gene. The ends were cut back, 5 bases at V and 3 bases at J, with 14 bases in the middle. CDR3 length equals 14 residues. CDR3 sequence reads: CASSPQGTGYEQYF. CDR3 sequence (DNA): TGTGCCAGCAGTCCACAAGGGACTGGCTACGAGCAGTACTTC.

This chain connects TRBV6-5 to TRBJ1-4; possible D gene TRBD1, 5 bases. From germline, CDR1 is MNHEY and CDR2 SVGAGI. The CDR3 consists of 15 residues. V was trimmed by 2 bases and J by 7 bases, leaving 14 bases between them. The CDR3 is CASSYIRQGPEKLFF. DNA of the CDR3: TGTGCCAGCAGTTACATCCGGCAGGGTCCTGAAAAACTGTTTTTT.

Written as DNA, the CDR3 is TGTGCCAGTAGTCCCGACAGCGGAAGATTCTACGAGCAGTACTTC. The encoded protein is CASSPDSGRFYEQYF. The chain links TRBV19 to TRBJ2-7; TRBD1 or TRBD2 may be the D gene (5 bases each). CDR3 length: 15 residues. CDR1 and CDR2 (germline): LNHDA, SQIVND (reference sequence). Trimming pared 5 bases from V and 3 bases from J, leaving 17 bases between.

The chain uses TRBV7-2 and TRBJ2-1; a weak D match, TRBD1 (6 bases). With 1 base removed from V and 0 bases from J, the gap between germline ends came to 13 bases. CDR3 size: 17 residues. Germline V lookup: CDR1 SGHTA, CDR2 FQGNSA. As DNA, the CDR3 is TGTGCCAGCAGCTTAGGCCCAACAGGGAGCTCCTACAATGAGCAGTTCTTC. This codes for CASSLGPTGSSYNEQFF.

The genes are TRBV7-2 and TRBJ1-1; no reliable D call. CDR3 length: 12 residues. CDR1 is SGHTA and CDR2 is FQGNSA in the germline V gene. V was shortened by 5 bases and J by 10 bases, with 14 bases between the two germline ends. DNA of the CDR3: TGTGCCAGCAGCCTGCCGCGGGCCGTAGCTTTCTTT. As protein: CASSLPRAVAFF.

The rearrangement joins TRBV7-9 to TRBJ2-6; TRBD1 is a possible D gene (5 bases). The V end lost 6 bases, the J end lost 1 base, and 13 bases lay between the germline ends. Germline V gives CDR1 SEHNR, CDR2 FQNEAQ (reference sequence). This CDR3 region has 16 residues. The CDR3 region is CASSLTGLSGANVLTF. The CDR3 DNA sequence: TGTGCCAGCAGTTTAACAGGCCTTTCTGGGGCCAACGTCCTGACTTTC.

CDR3 region: CAWRGGGSYNEQFF. The CDR3 DNA sequence: TGTGCCTGGAGGGGTGGGGGATCCTACAATGAGCAGTTCTTC. The rearrangement links TRBV30 to TRBJ2-1; tentatively, D is TRBD1 or TRBD2 (5 bases each). Looked up from germline, CDR1 is GTSNPN and CDR2 is SVGIG (reference sequence). This CDR3 is built from 14 residues. Deletions cut 3 bases from V and 1 base from J, with 10 bases between.

The chain is built from TRBV28 and TRBJ2-5; D is ambiguous. Germline V gene lookup returns CDR1 MDHEN and CDR2 SYDVKM. V was trimmed by 5 bases and J by 5 bases, leaving 12 bases between them. The CDR3 length is 13 residues. CDR3 region: CASSNPWRETQYF. The DNA for the CDR3 is TGTGCCAGCAGTAACCCTTGGCGGGAGACCCAGTACTTC. The full variable domain, rest sourced from reference TRBV28 and TRBJ2-5, is DVKVTQSSRYLVKRTGEKVFLECVQDMDHENMFWYRQDPGLGLRLIYFSYDVKMKEKGDIPEGYSVSREKKERFSLILESASTNQTSMYLCASSNPWRETQYFGPGTRLLVL.

The count of this clone is one. The V gene is TRBV5-8, the J gene TRBJ2-7; D not certain. The CDR3 runs 12 residues. From germline, CDR1 is SGHTS and CDR2 YDEGEE. Trimming took 0 bases from V and 3 from J, leaving 4 bases between them. The CDR3 sequence: CASSLVGYEQYF. In DNA, the CDR3 is TGTGCCAGCAGCTTGGTGGGCTACGAGCAGTACTTC.

The CDR3 DNA follows: TGTGCCAGCAGCCTATCTGCTAGCGGGTCCCTCTACGAGCAGTACTTC. It specifies CASSLSASGSLYEQYF. V and J are TRBV9 and TRBJ2-7; 8 positions agree with TRBD2. With 4 bases clipped from V and 3 bases from J, the junction kept 12 bases outside the gene matches. This CDR3 region has 16 residues. Germline V lookup: CDR1 SGDLS, CDR2 YYNGEE.

The V call is TRBV27, the J call TRBJ2-6; D ambiguous. V was pared by 4 bases and J by 2 bases, with 6 bases between. The germline V gene has CDR1 MNHEY and CDR2 SMNVEV (reference sequence). CDR3 length: 14 amino acids. CDR3 nucleotides: TGTGCCAGCAGTTATGGGACTGGGGCCAACGTCCTGACTTTC. Its protein product is CASSYGTGANVLTF.

The chain is built from TRBV4-3 and TRBJ2-3, with 9 bases matching TRBD1. Germline trimming cut 3 bases from V and 8 bases from J; bases unmatched to any gene: 12. The CDR3 extends over 16 amino acids. Germline CDR1 reads LGHNA; CDR2 reads YSLEER. CDR3 coding DNA: TGCGCCAGCAGCCAGGGACAGGGAAGTGGGTTAGTTACGCAGTATTTT. Its protein product is CASSQGQGSGLVTQYF.

V gene TRBV19 combines with J gene TRBJ2-3, with no clear D. The CDR3 is 13 residues long. Between the trimmed V and J ends, which lost 3 bases and 5 bases, there was a span of 9 bases. The germline V gene has CDR1 LNHDA and CDR2 SQIVND (reference sequence). The DNA of the CDR3 is TGTGCCAGTAGTATGGGGTATGGAGATACGCAGTATTTT. This sequence encodes CASSMGYGDTQYF.

Note on this clone: The same CDR3 arises from other DNA sequences in this sample as well. The chain recombines TRBV28 with TRBJ1-2; no definite D call. Germline V CDR1 and CDR2: MDHEN, SYDVKM. V was shortened by 2 bases and J by 1 base, with 2 bases between the two germline ends. The CDR3 runs to 12 residues. CDR3 sequence (DNA): TGTGCCAGCAGTTTACTTAACTATGGCTACACCTTC. Residues: CASSLLNYGYTF.

This chain links TRBV28 with TRBJ1-2, with TRBD1 matching over 7 bases. The V gene's germline CDR1 is MDHEN and CDR2 SYDVKM. This CDR3 comprises 15 residues. Germline trimming cut 6 bases from V and 5 bases from J; bases unmatched to any gene: 12. CDR3: CASSPSTGVGYGYTF. CDR3 nucleotide sequence: TGTGCCAGCAGCCCGAGTACAGGGGTAGGGTATGGCTACACCTTC.

DNA of the CDR3: TGTGCCAGCAGTCCATCCCCAGGGAATCAGCCCCAGCATTTT. Translated, it gives CASSPSPGNQPQHF. The genes are TRBV6-4 and TRBJ1-5; D perhaps matches TRBD1 (5 bases). Germline loops: CDR1 MRHNA, CDR2 SNTAGT. This CDR3 has 14 amino acids. Trimming shortened V by 5 bases and J by 4 bases, and 12 bases separated the two germline ends.

This chain uses TRBV7-8 with TRBJ2-3; D is unclear. The CDR3 consists of 12 residues. Germline V gives CDR1 SGHVS, CDR2 FQNEAQ. Trimming removed 2 bases from V and 4 bases from J, with 4 bases in between. The CDR3 here is CASSLTPDTQYF. CDR3 nucleotides: TGTGCCAGCAGCTTAACCCCAGATACGCAGTATTTT.

J is TRBJ2-3 and V is TRBV14, with D possibly being TRBD2 (5 bases). Trimming pared 4 bases from V and 7 bases from J, leaving 9 bases between. Per the germline V gene, CDR1 is SGHDN and CDR2 is FVKESK. This CDR3 is built from 12 residues. The CDR3 DNA reads as TGTGCCAGCAGCCCACGAGGGTATACGCAGTATTTT. Translated: CASSPRGYTQYF.

This chain joins TRBV28 and TRBJ1-6, with D unresolved. V was pared by 7 bases and J by 6 bases, with 16 bases between. Germline values: CDR1 MDHEN, CDR2 SYDVKM. The CDR3 is 15 residues long. This CDR3 reads CASTIQRLSNSPLHF. The CDR3 DNA sequence: TGTGCCAGCACCATTCAGCGGTTGAGTAATTCACCCCTCCACTTT.